The 20 T cell receptor beta chains reported below all come from one sample, sequenced in a study of CD8 T cells in Susac syndrome. With random hexamers, 0.5 to 1 ug RNA was reverse transcribed. TCRdb re-called the immunoSEQ multiplex PCR reads with MiXCR, one entry per CDR3 protein. The data show some 200,000 distinct CDR3 sequences, almost 96% seen once. Input material: CD4+ T cells from PBMCs. The receptors were sampled from a human donor with Susac syndrome.

The V and J genes are TRBV3-1 and TRBJ1-6, with D unclear. V lost 0 bases and J lost 7, with 7 bases in between. The CDR3 is 14 residues long. Germline V gene lookup returns CDR1 LGHDT and CDR2 YNNKEL (reference sequence). DNA for the CDR3: TGTGCCAGCAGCCAAGAGATAAAGAATTCACCCCTCCACTTT. Translated, it gives CASSQEIKNSPLHF.

This clonotype was detected once. The rearrangement joins TRBV2 to TRBJ1-5, with D uncertain. The CDR3 contains 12 residues. Germline CDR1 SNHLY, CDR2 FYNNEI. The ends were cut back, 6 bases at V and 3 bases at J, with 6 bases in the middle. CDR3 in DNA: TGTGCCAGCAGCCCAGACAATCAGCCCCAGCATTTT. This translates into CASSPDNQPQHF. Looking up the rest from reference TRBV2 and TRBJ1-5 gives the full variable domain: EPEVTQTPSHQVTQMGQEVILRCVPISNHLYFYWYRQILGQKVEFLVSFYNNEISEKSEIFDDQFSVERPDGSNFTLKIRSTKLEDSAMYFCASSPDNQPQHFGDGTRLSIL.

This CDR3 reads CASGRLQGNEQFF. As DNA, the CDR3 is TGTGCTAGTGGTCGTCTACAGGGTAATGAGCAGTTCTTC. The V gene is TRBV12-5, the J gene TRBJ2-1, with D possibly being TRBD1 (6 bases). Trimming shortened V by 5 bases and J by 7 bases, and 12 bases separated the two germline ends. The CDR3 runs 13 residues. The germline CDR1 and CDR2 sequences are LGHNT and FRNRAP.

J is TRBJ1-5 and V is TRBV20-1; D unresolved. V lost 4 bases to trimming and J lost 0 bases, with 7 bases between them. Looked up from germline, CDR1 is DFQATT and CDR2 is SNEGSKA (reference sequence). The CDR3 totals 13 residues. In DNA, the CDR3 is TGCAGTGCTAATCAGGATAGCAATCAGCCCCAGCATTTT. Its translation: CSANQDSNQPQHF.

V is TRBV3-1 and J is TRBJ2-7; D gene uncertain. Between the trimmed V and J ends, which lost 0 bases and 6 bases, there was a span of 12 bases. The CDR3 runs to 14 residues. The germline V gene has CDR1 LGHDT and CDR2 YNNKEL (reference sequence). CDR3 sequence reads: CASSQEGSFSEQYF. As DNA, the CDR3 is TGTGCCAGCAGCCAAGAAGGGTCTTTCTCCGAGCAGTACTTC.

This clonotype was counted a single time. The chain uses TRBV29-1 and TRBJ2-1; D is possibly TRBD1 (6 bases). CDR3 size: 11 residues. Germline CDR1 is SQVTM and CDR2 is ANQGSEA. Trimming removed 3 bases at V and 10 bases at J, with 10 bases between. The CDR3 loop is CSVDDRIEQFF. The CDR3 DNA is TGCAGCGTTGACGACAGGATAGAGCAGTTCTTC.

V usage is TRBV9 and J usage is TRBJ1-3, with no clear D. CDR1 and CDR2 (germline): SGDLS, YYNGEE. The CDR3 sequence is 13 residues long. The V and J ends lost 2 bases and 4 bases respectively, with 7 bases between them. The DNA for the CDR3 is TGTGCCAGCAGCGTTGAGGGAGGAAACACCATATATTTT. It specifies CASSVEGGNTIYF.

This rearrangement joins TRBV2 to TRBJ2-3; perhaps TRBD1 as D (6 bases). The CDR3 contains 16 residues. Per germline, CDR1 SNHLY and CDR2 FYNNEI. Between the trimmed V and J ends, which lost 1 base and 0 bases, there was a span of 11 bases. The CDR3 loop reads CASSEEDSLSTDTQYF. DNA for the CDR3: TGTGCCAGCAGTGAAGAGGACAGCCTAAGCACAGATACGCAGTATTTT.

This sequence joins TRBV7-2 and TRBJ2-5; weak D call: TRBD2 (6 bases). The V gene lost 4 bases and the J gene lost 5 bases, with 11 bases spanning the gap. There are 13 residues in the CDR3. The germline V gene encodes CDR1 SGHTA and CDR2 FQGNSA. The CDR3 sequence is CASSSGLKETQYF. Written as DNA, the CDR3 is TGTGCCAGCAGCTCGGGACTTAAGGAGACCCAGTACTTC.

The chain carries TRBV7-6 and TRBJ2-7; 7 bases map to TRBD1. Germline assignment: CDR1 SGHVS and CDR2 FNYEAQ. The junction had 8 bases not matched to a gene; V was cut back by 6 bases and J by 3 bases. The CDR3 is 14 amino acids. For the CDR3, the DNA is TGTGCCAGCAGTCCTTCGACAGGGATCTACGAGCAGTACTTC. Translating gives CASSPSTGIYEQYF.

The chain uses TRBV11-2 and TRBJ1-5, with unresolved D. From germline, CDR1 is SGHAT and CDR2 FQNNGV. Trimming pared 5 bases from V and 9 bases from J, leaving 8 bases between. This CDR3 is 11 amino acids long. The CDR3 DNA reads TGTGCCAGCAGCGGGCGGGGGCCCCAGCATTTT. Its translation: CASSGRGPQHF.

The rearrangement uses TRBV6-1 and TRBJ2-1; D tentatively fits TRBD1 or TRBD2 (5 bases each). The CDR3 sequence is 15 residues long. Trimming stripped 5 bases from V and 7 bases from J, with 18 bases between. Germline V gene data show CDR1 as MNHNS and CDR2 as SASEGT. In nucleotides, the CDR3 is TGTGCCAGCAGTAGGGGACGAAACCCTGTAAATGAGCAGTTCTTC. It yields the protein CASSRGRNPVNEQFF.

J is TRBJ2-1 and V is TRBV7-3, with D uncertain. Germline lookup yields CDR1 SGHTA and CDR2 FQGTGA. CDR3 size: 13 residues. V lost 0 bases to trimming and J lost 7 bases, with 7 bases between them. CDR3 bases: TGTGCCAGCAGCTTAACCTACGATAATGAGCAGTTCTTC. It translates to CASSLTYDNEQFF.

This clonotype was detected only once. This rearrangement joins TRBV10-3 to TRBJ2-1; possible D gene TRBD1, 5 bases. CDR3 length equals 13 residues. V lost 6 bases to trimming and J lost 4 bases, with 10 bases between them. Germline CDR1 and CDR2: ENHRY and SYGVKD. The CDR3 region is CAIREDRYNEQFF. CDR3 in DNA: TGTGCCATCAGAGAAGACAGATACAATGAGCAGTTCTTC.

The chain combines TRBV12-3 or TRBV12-4 with TRBJ1-5, with 7 bases identical to TRBD1. CDR3 length: 12 residues. The V and J ends lost 5 bases and 14 bases, in that order; junction bases with no gene match: 9. CDR3 coding DNA: TGTGCCAGCAGTACTAGCTACAGGGGAGAGCATTTT. Its protein product is CASSTSYRGEHF.

The chain carries TRBV7-2 and TRBJ2-6; the match to TRBD1 covers 11 bases. The CDR3 consists of 18 residues. From germline, CDR1 is SGHTA and CDR2 FQGNSA. V gave up 5 bases and J gave up 6 bases; unmatched junction bases: 12. The CDR3 bases are TGTGCCAGCAGCCACTTCGTTTGGACAGGGGGCGCGGCCAACGTCCTGACTTTC. Translated: CASSHFVWTGGAANVLTF.

The chain recombines TRBV19 with TRBJ1-1; unclear D gene. V lost 3 bases and J 0 bases, leaving 8 bases between the germline ends. This CDR3 has 14 amino acids. Per the germline V gene, CDR1 is LNHDA and CDR2 is SQIVND (reference sequence). This CDR3 reads CASSMGTMNTEAFF. CDR3 sequence (DNA): TGTGCCAGTAGTATGGGCACTATGAACACTGAAGCTTTCTTT. The variable domain in full, completed from reference TRBV19 and TRBJ1-1, reads DGGITQSPKYLFRKEGQNVTLSCEQNLNHDAMYWYRQDPGQGLRLIYYSQIVNDFQKGDIAEGYSVSREKKESFPLTVTSAQKNPTAFYLCASSMGTMNTEAFFGQGTRLTVV.

The chain couples TRBV7-2 to TRBJ1-5; D not certain. The CDR3 has 15 amino acids. Trimming took off 3 bases at V and 0 bases at J, with 9 bases between the two ends. Germline CDR1 reads SGHTA; CDR2 reads FQGNSA. The CDR3 reads CASSFTGDSNQPQHF. Written as DNA, the CDR3 is TGTGCCAGCAGCTTCACCGGGGATAGCAATCAGCCCCAGCATTTT.

This chain connects TRBV7-2 to TRBJ1-5; D gene ambiguous. Germline V gene data show CDR1 as SGHTA and CDR2 as FQGNSA. Trimming pared 5 bases from V and 3 bases from J, leaving 8 bases between. The CDR3 sequence is 13 residues long. CDR3: CASSQSNNQPQHF. The CDR3, as DNA: TGTGCCAGCAGCCAATCGAACAATCAGCCCCAGCATTTT.

The V and J genes are TRBV20-1 and TRBJ1-2; D is possibly TRBD1 (5 bases). Germline V lookup: CDR1 DFQATT, CDR2 SNEGSKA (reference sequence). The ends were cut back, 5 bases at V and 8 bases at J, with 18 bases in the middle. CDR3 length: 13 amino acids. CDR3 sequence: CSAQMARAGGYTF. As DNA, the CDR3 is TGCAGTGCTCAAATGGCCAGGGCGGGAGGCTACACCTTC.